Described below is a single T cell receptor beta chain sequence and its context. Its antigen is not identified. The read terminates 3 residues ahead of where the CDR3 ends, so the germline J gene completes it. The sample comes from a study of T cells in women clearing cervical HPV infection. Study details: Women with histologically confirmed HPV16-related CIN3 or worse, 2 with invasive cancer, served as cases. Control women cleared a single incident HPV16 infection within 12 months. With HLA typing for only a few women, HLA confounding remains possible. The study's findings and limits: Repertoire richness, not evenness, was significantly elevated in CIN3+ cases versus controls.

Per the germline V gene, CDR1 is GTSNPN and CDR2 is SVGIG (reference sequence). This CDR3 contains 10 residues. The assay was immunoSEQ multiplex PCR, and TCRdb's table has in-frame clones only and misses some. This sample carries about 22,000 clones, with 4% to 6% going to the ten biggest clones. The chain employs TRBV30 and TRBJ1-2; no firm D call. This clonotype was obtained from a woman aged 18 to 75 with a cervical HPV16 infection that either progressed to CIN3+ or cleared (not recorded which). Sequences were obtained from blood buffy coat. CDR3 protein: CAWSSGNYTF. CDR3 DNA, as far as it was read: TGTGCCTGGAGTAGCGGAAAC.